The 22 T cell receptor beta chains listed next were all sequenced from one sample in a study of cytomegalovirus exposure and HLA in healthy donors. In the PCR, 60 Vbeta and 13 Jbeta primers were used. Assay: immunoSEQ multiplex PCR; the TCRdb copy retains only in-frame clones and omits some. The sample lists approximately 150,000 clones, roughly 79% seen once, with over 8% in the top ten. Sequences were obtained from PBMCs. All receptors derive from a man aged 18 to 30 in good health and CMV-seropositive.

This clone was observed a handful of times. The chain has TRBV11-2 and TRBJ1-2; possible D gene TRBD1, 5 bases. Germline CDR1 reads SGHAT; CDR2 reads FQNNGV. Trimming shortened V by 3 bases and J by 5 bases, and 10 bases separated the two germline ends. The CDR3 runs 13 residues. Here the CDR3 DNA reads TGTGCCAGCAGCTTTCCCGGACATTATGGCTACACCTTC. It specifies CASSFPGHYGYTF.

The chain carries TRBV5-4 and TRBJ2-5, with 7 bases lining up with TRBD1. The CDR3 contains 15 residues. Germline-derived CDR1 and CDR2 are SGHNT and YYREEE (reference sequence). With 4 bases clipped from V and 5 bases from J, the junction kept 11 bases outside the gene matches. The CDR3 nucleotides are TGTGCCAGCAGCAGCCGACAGGGAATACGGGAGACCCAGTACTTC. Translated: CASSSRQGIRETQYF.

The chain joins TRBV7-3 to TRBJ1-2, with TRBD1 matching 7 bases. Germline assignment: CDR1 SGHTA and CDR2 FQGTGA. The junction had 11 bases not matched to a gene; V was cut back by 4 bases and J by 3 bases. The CDR3 runs 16 residues. DNA for the CDR3: TGTGCCAGCAGCTCCGGACAGGCCGCGTTCGACTATGGCTACACCTTC. Translation: CASSSGQAAFDYGYTF.

The rearrangement joins TRBV4-1 to TRBJ2-7; possible D gene TRBD1, 6 bases. V lost 1 base and J lost 5, with 15 bases in between. This CDR3 region has 15 residues. Germline values: CDR1 MGHRA, CDR2 YSYEKL. CDR3: CASSQGSKGVHEQYF. The CDR3 nucleotides are TGCGCCAGCAGCCAAGGGAGCAAGGGGGTGCACGAGCAGTACTTC.

This chain connects TRBV5-6 to TRBJ1-5, with D unclear. V was cut by 4 bases and J by 6 bases, with 8 bases left in between. The CDR3 consists of 12 residues. Per germline, CDR1 SGHDT and CDR2 YYEEEE. The CDR3: CASSLGSQPQHF. The CDR3, as DNA: TGTGCCAGCAGCCTAGGTAGTCAGCCCCAGCATTTT.

V and J are TRBV6-1 and TRBJ2-1; perhaps TRBD2 as D (5 bases). Trimming removed 10 bases from V and 0 bases from J, with 10 bases in between. The CDR3 runs 13 residues. Germline V gene lookup returns CDR1 MNHNS and CDR2 SASEGT. The DNA of the CDR3 is TGTGCCACCCGGGGAATCTCCTACAATGAGCAGTTCTTC. Translation: CATRGISYNEQFF.

This clone was picked up one time. The J gene is TRBJ2-7, the V gene TRBV30; tentatively, D is TRBD2 (6 bases). In germline, CDR1 is GTSNPN, CDR2 SVGIG (reference sequence). CDR3 size: 17 residues. The germline V and J ends were trimmed by 3 bases and 0 bases, with 21 bases remaining between them. The DNA for the CDR3 is TGTGCCTGGAGCCCGGGTTGGGGGGTGGTACCCTCCTACGAGCAGTACTTC. Protein: CAWSPGWGVVPSYEQYF.

CDR3 amino acids: CASSVAQGAAFF. CDR3 nucleotides: TGTGCCAGCAGCGTAGCTCAGGGGGCGGCTTTCTTT. This chain uses TRBV14 with TRBJ1-1; the match to TRBD1 covers 8 bases. The germline V gene has CDR1 SGHDN and CDR2 FVKESK. The J segment lost 11 bases and the V segment lost 5 bases, leaving 7 bases of the junction unmatched. The CDR3 has 12 amino acids.

The rearrangement links TRBV7-9 to TRBJ2-7; 9 bases agree with TRBD1. V lost 4 bases and J lost 5; bases outside the gene matches: 6. This CDR3 has 14 residues. The germline V gene encodes CDR1 SEHNR and CDR2 FQNEAQ (reference sequence). CDR3 residues: CASSSGTGTDEQYF. CDR3 bases: TGTGCCAGCAGCTCCGGGACAGGGACCGACGAGCAGTACTTC.

Here the CDR3 reads CASSLLAGGYNEQFF. CDR3 DNA sequence: TGTGCCAGCAGCTTGTTAGCGGGAGGCTACAATGAGCAGTTCTTC. The chain uses TRBV5-4 and TRBJ2-1, with 10 bases matching TRBD2. With V trimmed by 1 base and J by 3 bases, 1 base remained unmatched. The CDR3 extends over 15 amino acids. Germline V gene sequence: CDR1 SGHNT, CDR2 YYREEE (reference sequence).

The V call is TRBV6-5, the J call TRBJ2-1, with 7 nucleotides matching TRBD2. Germline lookup yields CDR1 MNHEY and CDR2 SVGAGI. CDR3 length: 15 residues. Trimming at V came to 6 bases and at J to 12 bases, leaving 17 bases not matched to a gene. CDR3 nucleotide sequence: TGTGCCAGCAGCTTCACGGGAGGCCCCCCGGAGCGGCAGTTCTTC. It specifies CASSFTGGPPERQFF.

The gene calls are TRBV27 and TRBJ2-7; weak D call: TRBD1 (6 bases). CDR1 MNHEY and CDR2 SMNVEV come from the germline V gene (reference sequence). This CDR3 contains 13 residues. V dropped 6 bases and J dropped 6 bases, with 15 bases sitting between them. CDR3 coding DNA: TGTGCCAGCAGGGACTGGACAGCCACCGAGCAGTACTTC. Protein: CASRDWTATEQYF.

This chain links TRBV9 with TRBJ1-2; 12 nucleotides match TRBD1. V shed 0 bases and J 5 bases; nucleotides not matched to a gene: 5. Germline-derived CDR1 and CDR2 are SGDLS and YYNGEE. CDR3 length: 16 amino acids. CDR3 bases: TGTGCCAGCAGCGTAGGGGGACAGGGGGCGGCATATGGCTACACCTTC. This sequence encodes CASSVGGQGAAYGYTF.

This rearrangement joins TRBV5-4 to TRBJ2-1; 8 bases fit TRBD2. Germline CDR1 is SGHNT and CDR2 is YYREEE (reference sequence). The CDR3 length is 17 residues. The V segment lost 1 base and the J segment 2 bases; nucleotides outside the gene matches: 8. The CDR3 here is CASSLLSGGQTYNEQFF. The CDR3 DNA is TGTGCCAGCAGCTTGCTCTCGGGGGGGCAAACCTACAATGAGCAGTTCTTC.

The chain joins TRBV7-9 to TRBJ2-5, with 11 bases matching TRBD1. Per the germline V gene, CDR1 is SEHNR and CDR2 is FQNEAQ (reference sequence). The CDR3 loop spans 16 amino acids. The junction had 9 bases not matched to a gene; V was cut back by 5 bases and J by 4 bases. CDR3 bases: TGTGCCAGCAGCGGGACAGGGGGAGCCCCCCGAGAGACCCAGTACTTC. It yields the protein CASSGTGGAPRETQYF.

J is TRBJ1-1 and V is TRBV4-1; maybe TRBD1 (6 bases). CDR3 length: 15 residues. V was cut by 4 bases and J by 0 bases, with 12 bases left in between. Germline lookup yields CDR1 MGHRA and CDR2 YSYEKL. For the CDR3, the DNA is TGCGCCAGCAGCCGAGGCGACAGGCTGAACACTGAAGCTTTCTTT. Its translation: CASSRGDRLNTEAFF.

The chain uses TRBV19 and TRBJ1-5, with 8 bases identical to TRBD1. This CDR3 comprises 15 residues. Losses at the gene ends were 5 bases for V and 6 bases for J; bases not matched to a gene: 9. Germline CDR1 reads LNHDA; CDR2 reads SQIVND (reference sequence). CDR3 bases: TGTGCCAGTAGTGGGACCGGGACAGGTGTTCAGCCCCAGCATTTT. Encoded protein: CASSGTGTGVQPQHF. The full variable domain, with the rest looked up from reference TRBV19 and TRBJ1-5, is DGGITQSPKYLFRKEGQNVTLSCEQNLNHDAMYWYRQDPGQGLRLIYYSQIVNDFQKGDIAEGYSVSREKKESFPLTVTSAQKNPTAFYLCASSGTGTGVQPQHFGDGTRLSIL.

The rearrangement uses TRBV15 and TRBJ1-2; 9 bases are shared with TRBD1. The trim removed 0 bases at V and 2 bases at J, leaving 1 base unmatched. The germline V gene encodes CDR1 LNHNV and CDR2 YYDKDF (reference sequence). The CDR3 covers 15 residues. The CDR3 reads CATSRDGQGNYGYTF. The CDR3, as DNA: TGTGCCACCAGCAGAGACGGACAGGGGAACTATGGCTACACCTTC.

The chain joins TRBV18 to TRBJ2-7; D ambiguous. Trimming took 3 bases from V and 5 from J, leaving 11 bases between them. The CDR3 spans 13 residues. Germline values: CDR1 KGHSH, CDR2 LQKENI. CDR3 coding DNA: TGTGCCAGCTCACCCTCTCAGGCCCACGAGCAGTACTTC. This codes for CASSPSQAHEQYF.

The rearrangement joins TRBV27 to TRBJ2-3; the D gene is possibly TRBD2 (6 bases). V dropped 2 bases and J dropped 1 base, with 10 bases sitting between them. Germline lookup yields CDR1 MNHEY and CDR2 SMNVEV (reference sequence). The CDR3 totals 15 residues. The CDR3 is CASSLEGGGTDTQYF. The DNA for the CDR3 is TGTGCCAGCAGTTTAGAGGGAGGAGGCACAGATACGCAGTATTTT.

The gene calls are TRBV7-6 and TRBJ1-1; D not certain. The V end lost 2 bases, the J end lost 10 bases, and 32 bases lay between the germline ends. CDR3 length: 19 amino acids. Germline loops: CDR1 SGHVS, CDR2 FNYEAQ. In DNA form, the CDR3 reads TGTGCCAGCAGCTTAATAGGTTCACAGTCACCCCGGGGAGCCTATGGAGCTTTCTTT. It translates to CASSLIGSQSPRGAYGAFF.

The CDR3 DNA follows: TGTGCCAGCAGGACCGGGACAGGGGAGGGGGATGGCTACACCTTC. Translating it yields CASRTGTGEGDGYTF. The chain combines TRBV28 with TRBJ1-2; 10 positions match TRBD1. Germline trimming cut 6 bases from V and 6 bases from J; bases unmatched to any gene: 10. The CDR3 contains 15 residues. Germline values: CDR1 MDHEN, CDR2 SYDVKM.